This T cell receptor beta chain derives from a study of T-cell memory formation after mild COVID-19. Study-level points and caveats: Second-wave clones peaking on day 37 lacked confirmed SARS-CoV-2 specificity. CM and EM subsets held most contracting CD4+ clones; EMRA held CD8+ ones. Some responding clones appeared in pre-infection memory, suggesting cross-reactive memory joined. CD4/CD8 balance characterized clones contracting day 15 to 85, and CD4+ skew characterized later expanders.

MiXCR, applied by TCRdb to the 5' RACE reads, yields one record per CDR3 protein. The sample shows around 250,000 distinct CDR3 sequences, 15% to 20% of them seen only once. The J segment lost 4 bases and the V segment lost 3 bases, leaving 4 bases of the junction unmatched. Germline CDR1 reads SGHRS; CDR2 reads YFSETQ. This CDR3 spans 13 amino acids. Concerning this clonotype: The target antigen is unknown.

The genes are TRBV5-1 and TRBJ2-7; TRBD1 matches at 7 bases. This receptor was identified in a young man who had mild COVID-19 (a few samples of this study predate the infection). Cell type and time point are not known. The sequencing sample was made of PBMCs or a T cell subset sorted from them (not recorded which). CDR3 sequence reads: CASSSQGTYEQYF. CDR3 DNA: TGCGCCAGCAGCTCACAGGGGACATACGAGCAGTACTTC.